This T cell receptor beta chain was captured in a study of STAT5B mutations in CD4+ large granular lymphocyte leukemia. CDR3 length: 15 residues. Germline CDR1 and CDR2: SGHRS and YFSETQ. V lost 4 bases and J lost 5; bases outside the gene matches: 11. Clones were sequenced by immunoSEQ multiplex PCR, and TCRdb holds only the in-frame ones, with some missing. The table includes tens of thousands of clones, almost 85% detected once. This receptor was identified in a human donor in good health. The V gene is TRBV5-1, the J gene TRBJ1-1, with 7 bases identical to TRBD1. The material sequenced was CD4+ T cells from blood buffy coats. CDR3 nucleotide sequence: TGCGCCAGCAGCCCGGCCCAACCAGGGGGGACTGAAGCTTTCTTT. This gives the protein CASSPAQPGGTEAFF.